This TCR beta chain was profiled in a study of technical replicates of blood from several donors. TCRdb's copy holds only in-frame clones and misses some; the assay was immunoSEQ multiplex PCR. The repertoire consists of 67,000 or so clones, with more than 90% occurring once and the leading ten covering roughly 0.4%. CDR3 length: 16 amino acids. The trim removed 2 bases at V and 7 bases at J, leaving 10 bases unmatched. Per germline, CDR1 LGHNA and CDR2 YNFKEQ. Sequencing was performed on T cells isolated from PBMCs. This chain connects TRBV4-2 to TRBJ2-1; 8 bases map to TRBD1. The clonotype originates from a human donor in good health. DNA of the CDR3: TGTGCCAGCAGCCAAAGGATGGACAGGGAAGAAAATGAGCAGTTCTTC. Its translation: CASSQRMDREENEQFF.